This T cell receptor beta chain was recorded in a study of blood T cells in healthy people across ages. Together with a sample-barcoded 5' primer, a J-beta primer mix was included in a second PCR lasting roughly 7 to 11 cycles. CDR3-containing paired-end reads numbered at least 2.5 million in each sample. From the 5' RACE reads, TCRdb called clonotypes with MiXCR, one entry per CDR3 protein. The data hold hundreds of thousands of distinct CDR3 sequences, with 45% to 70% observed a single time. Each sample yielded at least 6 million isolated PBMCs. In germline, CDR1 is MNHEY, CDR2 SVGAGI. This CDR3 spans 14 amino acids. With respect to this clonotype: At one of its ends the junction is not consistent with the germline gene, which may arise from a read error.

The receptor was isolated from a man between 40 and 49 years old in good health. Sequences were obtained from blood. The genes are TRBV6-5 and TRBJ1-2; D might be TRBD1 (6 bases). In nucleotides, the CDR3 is TGCGCCAGCAGTTACGGACGGGGGGCGAATGGCTACACCTTC. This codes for CASSYGRGANGYTF.